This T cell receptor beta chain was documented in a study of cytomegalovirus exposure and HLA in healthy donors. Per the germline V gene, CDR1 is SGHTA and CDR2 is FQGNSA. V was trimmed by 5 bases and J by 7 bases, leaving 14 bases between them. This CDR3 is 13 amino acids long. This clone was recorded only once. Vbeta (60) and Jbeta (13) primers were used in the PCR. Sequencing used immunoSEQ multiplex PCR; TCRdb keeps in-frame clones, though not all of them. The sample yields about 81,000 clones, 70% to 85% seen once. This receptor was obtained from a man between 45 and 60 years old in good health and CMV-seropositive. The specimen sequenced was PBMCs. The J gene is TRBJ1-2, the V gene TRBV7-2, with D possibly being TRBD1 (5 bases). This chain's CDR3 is CASSPTAQRGYTF. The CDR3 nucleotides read TGTGCCAGCAGCCCGACAGCCCAACGTGGCTACACCTTC.